Sequencing of this T cell receptor (beta chain) was carried out in a study of CD8+CD57+ T cells in acquired aplastic anemia. Whole-study findings and limits: Common to patients and controls were around 30 CD8+ CDR3 sequences.

The germline V gene encodes CDR1 SQVTM and CDR2 ANQGSEA. The CDR3 has 14 amino acids. V gave up 5 bases and J gave up 2 bases, with 14 bases separating them. Patients picked for sequencing had shown CD8+CD57+ cell expansion detected by flow cytometry. TCR beta VDJ and CDR3 were profiled, and genomic DNA was the template. TCRdb reanalysed the reads using MiXCR and keeps one entry per CDR3 protein. Among about 200,000 distinct CDR3 sequences listed, 50% to 70% were seen once. With respect to this clonotype: Its antigen is not known.

Sequencing was done on a sample of sorted CD4+, CD8+, or CD8+CD57+ T cells (not recorded which) from PBMCs. J is TRBJ2-3 and V is TRBV29-1; D tentatively reads TRBD1 or TRBD2 (5 bases each). This TCR derives from a human donor with aplastic anemia. In nucleotides, the CDR3 is TGCAGCGTTCGAGGGGATACGTACACAGATACGCAGTATTTT. Residues: CSVRGDTYTDTQYF.